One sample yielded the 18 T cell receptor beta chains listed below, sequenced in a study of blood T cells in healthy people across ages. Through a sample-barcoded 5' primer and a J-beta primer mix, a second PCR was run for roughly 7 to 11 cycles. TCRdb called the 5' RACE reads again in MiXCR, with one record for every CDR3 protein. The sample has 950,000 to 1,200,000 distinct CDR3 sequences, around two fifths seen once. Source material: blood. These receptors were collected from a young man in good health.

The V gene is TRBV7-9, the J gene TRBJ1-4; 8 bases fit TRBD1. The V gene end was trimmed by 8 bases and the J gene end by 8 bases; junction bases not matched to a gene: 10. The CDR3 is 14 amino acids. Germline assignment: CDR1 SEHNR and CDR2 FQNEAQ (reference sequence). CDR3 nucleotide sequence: TGTGCCAGCGTGTTAGGACAGGGTGAGGAAAAACTGTTTTTT. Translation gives CASVLGQGEEKLFF.

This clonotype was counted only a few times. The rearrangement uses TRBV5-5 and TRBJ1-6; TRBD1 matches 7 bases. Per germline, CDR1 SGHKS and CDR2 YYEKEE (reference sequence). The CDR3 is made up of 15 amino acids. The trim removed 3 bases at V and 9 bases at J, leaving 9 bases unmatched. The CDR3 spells CASSSPGQIGSPLHF. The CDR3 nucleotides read TGTGCCAGCAGCTCCCCGGGACAGATAGGTTCACCCCTCCACTTT.

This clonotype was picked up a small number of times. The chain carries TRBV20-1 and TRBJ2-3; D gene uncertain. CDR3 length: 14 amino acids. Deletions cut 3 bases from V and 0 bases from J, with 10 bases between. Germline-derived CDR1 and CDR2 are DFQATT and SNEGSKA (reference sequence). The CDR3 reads CSASDRASTDTQYF. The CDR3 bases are TGCAGTGCTAGTGATCGCGCTAGCACAGATACGCAGTATTTT.

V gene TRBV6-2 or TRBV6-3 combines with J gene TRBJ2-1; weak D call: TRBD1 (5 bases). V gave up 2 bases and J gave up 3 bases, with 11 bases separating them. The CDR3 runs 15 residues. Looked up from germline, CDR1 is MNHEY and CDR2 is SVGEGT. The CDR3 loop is CASSYGHNFYNEQFF. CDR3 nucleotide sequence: TGTGCCAGCAGTTACGGACATAACTTCTACAATGAGCAGTTCTTC.

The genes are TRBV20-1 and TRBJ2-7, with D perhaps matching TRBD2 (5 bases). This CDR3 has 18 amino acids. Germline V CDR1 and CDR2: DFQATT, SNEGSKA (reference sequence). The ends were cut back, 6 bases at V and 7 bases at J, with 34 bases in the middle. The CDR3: CSARVGLDETEPYNEQYF. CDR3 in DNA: TGCAGTGCGCGGGTGGGCCTAGACGAAACAGAACCCTACAATGAGCAGTACTTC.

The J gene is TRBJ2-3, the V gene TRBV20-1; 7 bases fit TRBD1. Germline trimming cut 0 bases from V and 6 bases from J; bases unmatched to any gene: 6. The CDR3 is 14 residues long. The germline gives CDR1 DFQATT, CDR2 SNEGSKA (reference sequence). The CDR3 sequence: CSARDRGIWDTQYF. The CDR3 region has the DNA TGCAGTGCTAGAGACAGGGGGATTTGGGATACGCAGTATTTT.

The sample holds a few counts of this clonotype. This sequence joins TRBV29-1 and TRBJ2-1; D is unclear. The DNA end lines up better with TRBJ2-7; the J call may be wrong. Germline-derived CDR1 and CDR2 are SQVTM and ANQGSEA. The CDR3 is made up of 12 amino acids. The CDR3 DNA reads TGCAGCGTACAGATCCGCTACAATGAGCAGTACTTC. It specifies CSVQIRYNEQYF.

CDR3 loop: CASSWRGTYNEQFF. CDR3 DNA sequence: TGCGCCAGCAGCTGGCGAGGGACGTACAATGAGCAGTTCTTC. V and J are TRBV5-1 and TRBJ2-1, with D perhaps matching TRBD1 or TRBD2 (5 bases each). The germline gives CDR1 SGHRS, CDR2 YFSETQ. Deletions cut 3 bases from V and 4 bases from J, with 11 bases between. The CDR3 runs 14 residues.

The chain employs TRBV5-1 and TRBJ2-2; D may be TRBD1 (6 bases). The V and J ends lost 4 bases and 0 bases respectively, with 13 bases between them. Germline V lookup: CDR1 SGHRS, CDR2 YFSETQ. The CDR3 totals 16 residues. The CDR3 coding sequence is TGCGCCAGCAGCGAGACCGGGACACCGAACACCGGGGAGCTGTTTTTT. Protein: CASSETGTPNTGELFF.

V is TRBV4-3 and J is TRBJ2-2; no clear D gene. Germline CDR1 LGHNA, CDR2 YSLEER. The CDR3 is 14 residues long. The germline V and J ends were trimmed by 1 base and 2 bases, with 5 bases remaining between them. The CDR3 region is CASSQGHNTGELFF. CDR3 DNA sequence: TGCGCCAGCAGCCAAGGACACAACACCGGGGAGCTGTTTTTT.

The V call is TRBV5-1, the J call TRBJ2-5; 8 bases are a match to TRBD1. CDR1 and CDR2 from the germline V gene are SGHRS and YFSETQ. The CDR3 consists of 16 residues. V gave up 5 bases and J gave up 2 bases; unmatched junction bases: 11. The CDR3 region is CASSLNGQGTQETQYF. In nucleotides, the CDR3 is TGCGCCAGCAGTTTAAACGGACAGGGCACTCAAGAGACCCAGTACTTC.

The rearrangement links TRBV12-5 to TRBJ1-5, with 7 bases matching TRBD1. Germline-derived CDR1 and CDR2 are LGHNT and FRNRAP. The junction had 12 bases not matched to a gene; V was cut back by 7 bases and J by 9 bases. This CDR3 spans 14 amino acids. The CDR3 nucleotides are TGTGCTAGTGCCCCCGACAGGGACCTTTTGCCCCAGCATTTT. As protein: CASAPDRDLLPQHF.

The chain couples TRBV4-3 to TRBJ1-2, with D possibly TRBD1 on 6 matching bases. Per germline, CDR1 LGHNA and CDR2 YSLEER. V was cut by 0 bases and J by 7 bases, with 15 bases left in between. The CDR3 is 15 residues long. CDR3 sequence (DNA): TGCGCCAGCAGCCAAGATCGGGGGGCTCAGGGTGGCTACACCTTC. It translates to CASSQDRGAQGGYTF.

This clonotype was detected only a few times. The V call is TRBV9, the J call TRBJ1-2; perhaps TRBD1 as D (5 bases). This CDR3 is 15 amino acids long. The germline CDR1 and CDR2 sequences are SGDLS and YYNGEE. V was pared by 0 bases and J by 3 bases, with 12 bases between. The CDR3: CASSVDGGAHYGYTF. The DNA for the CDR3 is TGTGCCAGCAGCGTAGATGGAGGGGCTCACTATGGCTACACCTTC.

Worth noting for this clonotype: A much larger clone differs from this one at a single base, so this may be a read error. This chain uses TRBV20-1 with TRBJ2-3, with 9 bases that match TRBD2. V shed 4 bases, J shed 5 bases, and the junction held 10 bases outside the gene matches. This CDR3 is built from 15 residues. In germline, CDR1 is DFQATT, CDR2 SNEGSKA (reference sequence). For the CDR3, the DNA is TGCAGTGCTATCCGGACTAGCGAGGCGGGAGATACGCAGTATTTT. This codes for CSAIRTSEAGDTQYF.

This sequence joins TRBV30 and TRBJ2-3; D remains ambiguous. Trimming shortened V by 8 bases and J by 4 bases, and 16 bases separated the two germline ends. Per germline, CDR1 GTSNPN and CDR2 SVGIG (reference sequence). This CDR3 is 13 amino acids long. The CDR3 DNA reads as TGTGCCGGCGAACTGCAAGGTGCAGATACGCAGTATTTT. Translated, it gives CAGELQGADTQYF.

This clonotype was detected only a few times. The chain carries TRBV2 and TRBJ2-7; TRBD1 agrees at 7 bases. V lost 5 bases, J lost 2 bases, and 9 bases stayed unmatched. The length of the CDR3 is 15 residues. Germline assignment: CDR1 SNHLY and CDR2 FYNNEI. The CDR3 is CASSQTGFNAYEQYF. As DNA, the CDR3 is TGTGCCAGCAGTCAGACAGGGTTTAACGCCTACGAGCAGTACTTC.

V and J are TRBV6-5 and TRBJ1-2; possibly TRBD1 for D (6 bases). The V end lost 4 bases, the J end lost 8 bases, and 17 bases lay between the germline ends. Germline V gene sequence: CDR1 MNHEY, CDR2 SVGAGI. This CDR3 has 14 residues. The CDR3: CASSSGTLTSGYTF. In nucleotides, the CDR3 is TGTGCCAGCAGTTCCGGGACACTAACGTCGGGCTACACCTTC.